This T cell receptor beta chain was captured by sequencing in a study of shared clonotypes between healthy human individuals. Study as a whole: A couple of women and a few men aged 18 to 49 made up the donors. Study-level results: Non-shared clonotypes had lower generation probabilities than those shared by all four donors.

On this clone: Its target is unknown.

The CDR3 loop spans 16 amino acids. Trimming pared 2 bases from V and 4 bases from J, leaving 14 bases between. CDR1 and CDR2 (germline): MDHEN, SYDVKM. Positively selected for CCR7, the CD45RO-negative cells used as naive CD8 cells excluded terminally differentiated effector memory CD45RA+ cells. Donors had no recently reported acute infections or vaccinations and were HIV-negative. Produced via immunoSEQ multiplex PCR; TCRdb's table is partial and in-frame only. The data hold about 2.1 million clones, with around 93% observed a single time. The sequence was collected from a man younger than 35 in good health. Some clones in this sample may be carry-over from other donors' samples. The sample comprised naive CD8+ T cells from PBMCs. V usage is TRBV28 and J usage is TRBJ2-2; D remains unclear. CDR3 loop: CASSLAPEAGTGELFF. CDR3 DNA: TGTGCCAGCAGTTTAGCACCCGAAGCAGGCACCGGGGAGCTGTTTTTT.